Given below is one T cell receptor (beta chain) in context. What it recognizes is unknown. Amplification used 60 Vbeta primers and 13 Jbeta primers. Generated by immunoSEQ multiplex PCR, the TCRdb table keeps only in-frame clones and is missing some. This sample has 100,000 to 150,000 clones, with around four fifths found just once. The data were taken from a study of cytomegalovirus exposure and HLA in healthy donors. Points from the study as a whole: When a later analysis compared HLA-associated TCR beta chains with equally common others, the HLA-associated chains turned out to be more clonally expanded and to have lower generation probabilities.

With 7 bases clipped from V and 0 bases from J, the junction kept 6 bases outside the gene matches. There are 15 residues in the CDR3. Germline V lookup: CDR1 MNHEY, CDR2 SVGAGI. Sequencing was performed on PBMCs. The clonotype comes from a man in his 60s in good health and CMV-seropositive. This sequence joins TRBV6-5 and TRBJ1-1; 9 bases align to TRBD1. CDR3 protein: CASKPQGALNTEAFF. In DNA form, the CDR3 reads TGTGCCAGCAAGCCACAGGGGGCGCTGAACACTGAAGCTTTCTTT.